This T cell receptor (beta chain) derives from a study of shared clonotypes between healthy human individuals. Findings and caveats of the study: Clonotype sharing across four donors was observed for around 4.8% of naive CD4 clonotypes. Clonotype sharing among donors likely depends on sequencing depth.

Points on this clone: The antigen remains unidentified.

Using immunoSEQ multiplex PCR, the repertoire was profiled, and TCRdb retains in-frame clones only, with some absent. The sample holds 2 million to 3 million clones, roughly 93% seen once. Germline V lookup: CDR1 MNHEY, CDR2 SMNVEV (reference sequence). V was cut by 5 bases and J by 7 bases, with 23 bases left in between. This CDR3 region has 17 residues. The chain uses TRBV27 and TRBJ1-4, with D perhaps TRBD1 (5 bases). Sequencing was performed on naive CD4+ T cells from PBMCs. The subset denotes: CD45RA+ positively selected. This sequence was found in a man between 18 and 29 years old in good health. Some clones in this sample may be carry-over from other donors' samples. In DNA form, the CDR3 reads TGTGCCAGCAGTCCTCAGTGGGGCGCGGGGGTAACTGAAAAACTGTTTTTT. Protein sequence: CASSPQWGAGVTEKLFF.